Listed below are T cell receptor beta chains from one sample, sequenced in a study of blood T cells in healthy people across ages. TCRdb fed the 5' RACE reads into MiXCR, producing one record per CDR3 protein. The repertoire has approximately 400,000 distinct CDR3 sequences, approximately 51% of them found once; the top ten carry under 65%. Sequenced material: blood. These receptors originate from a man aged 55 to 70 in good health. The CDR3 runs from the conserved cysteine through the conserved F or W. A D gene is named only where the DNA matches it firmly. Clone size is shown for a subset of rows, as once, few, many or a class of expanded clone.

>TRBV29-1|TRBD2|TRBJ2-7|few
CSVSTSGWYEQYF
TGCAGCGTTAGTACTAGCGGGTGGTACGAGCAGTACTTC
>TRBV13|TRBD1|TRBJ1-1|.
CASSSTGGTEAFF
TGTGCCAGCAGCTCCACAGGGGGCACTGAAGCTTTCTTT
>TRBV2|.|TRBJ1-2|.
CASMRGRNGYTF
TGTGCCAGCATGCGGGGCAGGAATGGCTACACCTTC
>TRBV5-1|TRBD2|TRBJ2-1|.
CASSQTSGSLNEQFF
TGCGCCAGCAGCCAGACTAGCGGGAGTCTCAATGAGCAGTTCTTC
>TRBV20-1|.|TRBJ2-7|few
CSVSGNYEQYF
TGCAGTGTTAGTGGGAACTACGAGCAGTACTTC
>TRBV20-1|TRBD1|TRBJ2-3|few
CSATLWTGGFTDTQYF
TGCAGTGCTACTCTCTGGACAGGGGGCTTCACAGATACGCAGTATTTT
>TRBV20-1|TRBD1|TRBJ2-3|.
CSAGTGKGDTQYF
TGCAGTGCTGGGACAGGCAAGGGAGATACGCAGTATTTT
>TRBV28|.|TRBJ2-3|.
CASSRGRLAITDTQYF
TGTGCCAGCAGTCGGGGACGCCTAGCGATCACAGATACGCAGTATTTT
>TRBV18|TRBD2|TRBJ2-3|few
CASSPRLAETDTQYF
TGTGCCAGCTCACCGCGGCTAGCGGAGACAGATACGCAGTATTTT
>TRBV4-1|.|TRBJ2-3|few
CASSRETDTQYF
TGCGCCAGCAGCCGGGAGACAGATACGCAGTATTTT
>TRBV11-3|TRBD1|TRBJ2-1|once
CASSLGGTGDEQFF
TGTGCCAGCAGCTTAGGAGGGACAGGGGACGAGCAGTTCTTC
>TRBV4-1|.|TRBJ2-5|.
CASSQEIRGAVVETQYF
TGCGCCAGCAGCCAAGAAATCCGGGGCGCTGTGGTGGAGACCCAGTACTTC
>TRBV12-3/TRBV12-4|TRBD1|TRBJ2-5|few
CASSPHLGQGWYF
TGTGCCAGCAGTCCCCACCTGGGACAGGGGTGGTACTTC
>TRBV28|.|TRBJ2-7|.
CASSLHRAYNEQYF
TGTGCCAGCAGTTTACACAGGGCCTACAATGAGCAGTACTTC
>TRBV3-1|.|TRBJ2-7|.
CASSQYKTNEQYF
TGTGCCAGCAGCCAGTATAAAACAAACGAGCAGTACTTC
>TRBV6-6|.|TRBJ2-3|once
CASSGLRSTDTQYF
TGTGCCAGCAGCGGACTGCGGAGCACAGATACGCAGTATTTT